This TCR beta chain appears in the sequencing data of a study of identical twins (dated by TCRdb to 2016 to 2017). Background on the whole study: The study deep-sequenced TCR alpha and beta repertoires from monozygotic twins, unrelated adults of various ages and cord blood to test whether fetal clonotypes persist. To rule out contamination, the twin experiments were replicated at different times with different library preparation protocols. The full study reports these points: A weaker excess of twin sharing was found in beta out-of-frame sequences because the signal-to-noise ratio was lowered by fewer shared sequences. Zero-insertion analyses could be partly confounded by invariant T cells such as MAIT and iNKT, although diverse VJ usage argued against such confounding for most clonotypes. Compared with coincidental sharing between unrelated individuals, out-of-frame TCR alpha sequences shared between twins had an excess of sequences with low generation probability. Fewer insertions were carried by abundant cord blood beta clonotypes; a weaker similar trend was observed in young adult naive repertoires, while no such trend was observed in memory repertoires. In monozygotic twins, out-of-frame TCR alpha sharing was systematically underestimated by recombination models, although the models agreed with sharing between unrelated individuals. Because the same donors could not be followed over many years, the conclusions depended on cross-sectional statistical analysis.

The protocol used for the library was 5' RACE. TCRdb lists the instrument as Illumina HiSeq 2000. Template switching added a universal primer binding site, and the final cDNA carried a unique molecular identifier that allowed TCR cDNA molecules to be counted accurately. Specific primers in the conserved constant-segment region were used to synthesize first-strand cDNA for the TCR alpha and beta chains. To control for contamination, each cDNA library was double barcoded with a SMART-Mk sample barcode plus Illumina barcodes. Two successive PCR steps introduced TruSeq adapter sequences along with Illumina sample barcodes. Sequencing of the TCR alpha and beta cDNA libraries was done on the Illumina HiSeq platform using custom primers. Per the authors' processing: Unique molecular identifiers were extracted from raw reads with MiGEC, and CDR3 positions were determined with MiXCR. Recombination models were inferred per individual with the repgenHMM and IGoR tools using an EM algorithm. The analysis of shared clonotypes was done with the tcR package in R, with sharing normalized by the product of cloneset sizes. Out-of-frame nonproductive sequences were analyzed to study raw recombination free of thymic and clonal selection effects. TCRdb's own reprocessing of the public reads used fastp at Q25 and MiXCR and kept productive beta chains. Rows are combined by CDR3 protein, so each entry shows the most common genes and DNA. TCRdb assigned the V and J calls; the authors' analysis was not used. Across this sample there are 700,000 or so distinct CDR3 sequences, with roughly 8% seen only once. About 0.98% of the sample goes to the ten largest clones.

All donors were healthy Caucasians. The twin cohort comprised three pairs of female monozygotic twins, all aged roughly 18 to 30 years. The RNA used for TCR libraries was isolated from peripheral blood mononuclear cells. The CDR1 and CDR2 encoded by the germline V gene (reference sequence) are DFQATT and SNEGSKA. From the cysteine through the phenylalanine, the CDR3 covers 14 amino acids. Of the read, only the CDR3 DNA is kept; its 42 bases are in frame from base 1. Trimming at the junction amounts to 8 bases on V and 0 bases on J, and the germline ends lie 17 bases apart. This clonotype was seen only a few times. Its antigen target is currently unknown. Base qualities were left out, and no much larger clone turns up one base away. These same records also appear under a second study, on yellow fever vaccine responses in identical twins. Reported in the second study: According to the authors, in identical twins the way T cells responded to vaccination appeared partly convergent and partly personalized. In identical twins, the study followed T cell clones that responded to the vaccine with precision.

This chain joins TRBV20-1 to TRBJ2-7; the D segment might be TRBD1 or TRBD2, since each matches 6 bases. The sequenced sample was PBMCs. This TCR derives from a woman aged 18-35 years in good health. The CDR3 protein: CSHDKGGSSYEQYF. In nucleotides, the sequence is TGCAGTCACGATAAAGGGGGGAGCTCCTACGAGCAGTACTTC.